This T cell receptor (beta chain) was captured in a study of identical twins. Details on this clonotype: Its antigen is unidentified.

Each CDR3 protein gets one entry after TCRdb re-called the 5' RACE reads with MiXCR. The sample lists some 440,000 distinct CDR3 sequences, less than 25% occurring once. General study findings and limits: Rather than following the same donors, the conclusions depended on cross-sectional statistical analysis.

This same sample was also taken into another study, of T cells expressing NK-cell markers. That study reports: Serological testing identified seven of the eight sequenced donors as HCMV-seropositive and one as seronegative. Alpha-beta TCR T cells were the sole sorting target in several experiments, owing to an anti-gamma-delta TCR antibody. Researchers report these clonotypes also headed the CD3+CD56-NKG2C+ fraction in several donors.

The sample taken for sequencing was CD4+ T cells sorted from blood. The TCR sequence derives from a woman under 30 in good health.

The CDR3 region has the DNA TGTGCCACCATTCCGGACAGGGCCAACACCGGGGAGCTGTTTTTT. This gives the protein CATIPDRANTGELFF. The chain joins TRBV15 to TRBJ2-2; 8 positions agree with TRBD1. Trimming at V came to 7 bases and at J to 2 bases, leaving 6 bases not matched to a gene. Germline V gene sequence: CDR1 LNHNV, CDR2 YYDKDF (reference sequence). The CDR3 has 15 amino acids.